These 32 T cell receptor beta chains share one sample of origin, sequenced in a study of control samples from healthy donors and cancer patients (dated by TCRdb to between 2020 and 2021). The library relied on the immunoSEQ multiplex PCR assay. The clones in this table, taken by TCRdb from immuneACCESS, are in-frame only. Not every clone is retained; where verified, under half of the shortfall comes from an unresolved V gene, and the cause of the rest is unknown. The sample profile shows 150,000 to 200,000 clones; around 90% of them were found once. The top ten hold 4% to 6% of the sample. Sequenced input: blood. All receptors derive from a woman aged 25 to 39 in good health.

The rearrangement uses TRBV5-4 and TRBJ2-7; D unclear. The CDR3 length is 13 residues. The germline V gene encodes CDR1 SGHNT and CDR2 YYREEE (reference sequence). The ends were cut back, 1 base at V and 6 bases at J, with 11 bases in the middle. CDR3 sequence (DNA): TGTGCCAGCAGCTTGCACGACTTCCCCGAGCAGTACTTC. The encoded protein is CASSLHDFPEQYF.

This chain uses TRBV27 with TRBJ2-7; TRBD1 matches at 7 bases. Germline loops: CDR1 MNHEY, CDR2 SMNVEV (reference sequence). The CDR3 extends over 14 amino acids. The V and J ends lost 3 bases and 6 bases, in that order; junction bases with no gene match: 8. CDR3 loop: CASSFRQGYGEQYF. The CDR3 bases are TGTGCCAGCAGTTTCCGACAGGGTTACGGCGAGCAGTACTTC.

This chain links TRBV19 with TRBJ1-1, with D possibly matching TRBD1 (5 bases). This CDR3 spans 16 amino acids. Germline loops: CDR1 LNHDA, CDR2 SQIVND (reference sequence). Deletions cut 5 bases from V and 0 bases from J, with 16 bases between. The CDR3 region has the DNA TGTGCCAGTAGTCGGGGGGTTTCTAAGATGAACACTGAAGCTTTCTTT. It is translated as CASSRGVSKMNTEAFF.

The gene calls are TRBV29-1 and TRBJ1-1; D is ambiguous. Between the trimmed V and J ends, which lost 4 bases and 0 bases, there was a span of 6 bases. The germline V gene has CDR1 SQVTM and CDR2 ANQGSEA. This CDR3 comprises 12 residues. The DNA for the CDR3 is TGCAGCGTTGTCCGGGTGAACACTGAAGCTTTCTTT. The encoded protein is CSVVRVNTEAFF. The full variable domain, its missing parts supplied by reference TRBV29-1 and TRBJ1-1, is SAVISQKPSRDICQRGTSLTIQCQVDSQVTMMFWYRQQPGQSLTLIATANQGSEATYESGFVIDKFPISRPNLTFSTLTVSNMSPEDSSIYLCSVVRVNTEAFFGQGTRLTVV.

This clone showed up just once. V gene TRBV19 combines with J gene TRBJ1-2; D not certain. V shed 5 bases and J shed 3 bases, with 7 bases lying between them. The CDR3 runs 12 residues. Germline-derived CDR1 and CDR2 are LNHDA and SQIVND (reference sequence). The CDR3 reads CASSVNDYGYTF. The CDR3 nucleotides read TGTGCCAGTAGTGTTAACGACTATGGCTACACCTTC.

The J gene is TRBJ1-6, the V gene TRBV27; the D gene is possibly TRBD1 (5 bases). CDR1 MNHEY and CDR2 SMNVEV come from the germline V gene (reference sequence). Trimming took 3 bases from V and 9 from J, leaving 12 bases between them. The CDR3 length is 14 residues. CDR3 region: CASSFHRLGSPLHF. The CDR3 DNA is TGTGCCAGCAGTTTCCACAGGTTAGGTTCACCCCTCCACTTT.

CDR3 sequence: CASREVGGRTEQYF. CDR3 bases: TGTGCCAGCAGGGAGGTTGGCGGGAGAACCGAGCAGTACTTC. This chain links TRBV28 with TRBJ2-7; 7 bases agree with TRBD2. From germline, CDR1 is MDHEN and CDR2 SYDVKM. CDR3 length equals 14 residues. Trimming at V came to 6 bases and at J to 6 bases, leaving 11 bases not matched to a gene.

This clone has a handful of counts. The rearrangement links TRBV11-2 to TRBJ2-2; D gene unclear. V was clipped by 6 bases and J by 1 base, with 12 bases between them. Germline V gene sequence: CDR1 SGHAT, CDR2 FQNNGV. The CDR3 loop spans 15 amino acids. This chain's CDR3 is CASRGPGGNTGELFF. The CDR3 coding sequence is TGTGCCAGCAGGGGTCCGGGCGGGAACACCGGGGAGCTGTTTTTT. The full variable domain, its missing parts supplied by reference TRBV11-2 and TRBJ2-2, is EAGVAQSPRYKIIEKRQSVAFWCNPISGHATLYWYQQILGQGPKLLIQFQNNGVVDDSQLPKDRFSAERLKGVDSTLKIQPAKLEDSAVYLCASRGPGGNTGELFFGEGSRLTVL.

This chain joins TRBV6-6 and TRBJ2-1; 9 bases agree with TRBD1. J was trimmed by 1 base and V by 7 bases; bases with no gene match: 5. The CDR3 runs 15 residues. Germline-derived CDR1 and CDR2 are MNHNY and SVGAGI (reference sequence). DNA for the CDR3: TGTGCCAGCAACCAAGACAGGGGGTCCTACAATGAGCAGTTCTTC. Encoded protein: CASNQDRGSYNEQFF.

Here the CDR3 reads CASSPEAQGADTQYF. The CDR3 DNA follows: TGCGCCAGCAGCCCGGAGGCACAGGGGGCAGATACGCAGTATTTT. The chain is built from TRBV5-1 and TRBJ2-3; 8 positions match TRBD1. With V trimmed by 4 bases and J by 4 bases, 8 bases remained unmatched. The CDR3 runs 15 residues. Germline V gene lookup returns CDR1 SGHRS and CDR2 YFSETQ.

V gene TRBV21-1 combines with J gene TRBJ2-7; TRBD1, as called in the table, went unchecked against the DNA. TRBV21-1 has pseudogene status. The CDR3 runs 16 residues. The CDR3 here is CASSKSVGLTLYEQYF. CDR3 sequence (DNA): TGTGCCAGCAGCAAATCGGTGGGCCTCACCTTATACGAGCAGTACTTC.

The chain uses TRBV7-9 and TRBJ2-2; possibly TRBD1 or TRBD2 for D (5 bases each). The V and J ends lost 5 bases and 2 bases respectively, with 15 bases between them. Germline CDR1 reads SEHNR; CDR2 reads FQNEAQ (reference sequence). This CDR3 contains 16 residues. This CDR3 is CASSHRGAHNTGELFF. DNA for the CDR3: TGTGCCAGCAGCCATCGAGGGGCGCATAACACCGGGGAGCTGTTTTTT.

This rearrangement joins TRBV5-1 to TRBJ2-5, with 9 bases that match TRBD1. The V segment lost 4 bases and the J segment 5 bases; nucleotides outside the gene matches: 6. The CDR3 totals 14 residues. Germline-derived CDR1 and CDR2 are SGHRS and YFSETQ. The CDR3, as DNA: TGCGCCAGCAGCGGACGGACAGGGGAGGAGACCCAGTACTTC. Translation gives CASSGRTGEETQYF. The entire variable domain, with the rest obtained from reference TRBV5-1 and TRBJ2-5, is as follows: KAGVTQTPRYLIKTRGQQVTLSCSPISGHRSVSWYQQTPGQGLQFLFEYFSETQRNKGNFPGRFSGRQFSNSRSEMNVSTLELGDSALYLCASSGRTGEETQYFGPGTRLLVL.

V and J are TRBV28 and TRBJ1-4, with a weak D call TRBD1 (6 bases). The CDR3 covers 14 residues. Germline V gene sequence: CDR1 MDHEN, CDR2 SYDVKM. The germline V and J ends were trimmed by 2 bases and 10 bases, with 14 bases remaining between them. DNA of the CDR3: TGTGCCAGCAGTTTAGGCAGGGGAAGAGGAAAACTGTTTTTT. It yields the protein CASSLGRGRGKLFF.

The CDR3 here is CASSPQVTAANEKLFF. For the CDR3, the DNA is TGTGCCAGCAGCCCCCAAGTGACGGCCGCTAATGAAAAACTGTTTTTT. This chain uses TRBV7-2 with TRBJ1-4; D unresolved. The V gene lost 5 bases and the J gene lost 3 bases, with 16 bases spanning the gap. Looked up from germline, CDR1 is SGHTA and CDR2 is FQGNSA. The CDR3 covers 16 residues.

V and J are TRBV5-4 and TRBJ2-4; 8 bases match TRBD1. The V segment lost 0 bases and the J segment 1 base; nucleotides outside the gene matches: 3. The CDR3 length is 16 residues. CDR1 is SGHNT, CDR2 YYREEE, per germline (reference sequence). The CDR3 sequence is CASSLAGGYAKNIQYF. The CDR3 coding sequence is TGTGCCAGCAGCTTGGCAGGGGGCTACGCCAAAAACATTCAGTACTTC.

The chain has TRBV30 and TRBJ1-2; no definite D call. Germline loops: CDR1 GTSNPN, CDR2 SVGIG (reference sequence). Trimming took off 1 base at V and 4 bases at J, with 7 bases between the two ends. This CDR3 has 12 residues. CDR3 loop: CAWSGPIYGYTF. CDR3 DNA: TGTGCCTGGAGTGGCCCCATCTATGGCTACACCTTC. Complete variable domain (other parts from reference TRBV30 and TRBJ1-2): SQTIHQWPATLVQPVGSPLSLECTVEGTSNPNLYWYRQAAGRGLQLLFYSVGIGQISSEVPQNLSASRPQDRQFILSSKKLLLSDSGFYLCAWSGPIYGYTFGSGTRLTVV.

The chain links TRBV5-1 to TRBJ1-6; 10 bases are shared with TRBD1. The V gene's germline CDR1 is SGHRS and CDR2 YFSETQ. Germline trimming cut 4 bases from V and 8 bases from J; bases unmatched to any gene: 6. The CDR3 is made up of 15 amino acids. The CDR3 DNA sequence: TGCGCCAGCAGCATTAGGACAGGGGGAGATTCACCCCTCCACTTT. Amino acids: CASSIRTGGDSPLHF.

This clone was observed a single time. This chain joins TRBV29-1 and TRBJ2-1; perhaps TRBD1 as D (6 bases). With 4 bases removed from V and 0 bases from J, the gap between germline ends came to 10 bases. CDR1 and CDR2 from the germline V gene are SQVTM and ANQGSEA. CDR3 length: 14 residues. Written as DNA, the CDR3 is TGCAGCGTTGTTTCAGGGGCCTCCTACAATGAGCAGTTCTTC. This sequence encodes CSVVSGASYNEQFF.

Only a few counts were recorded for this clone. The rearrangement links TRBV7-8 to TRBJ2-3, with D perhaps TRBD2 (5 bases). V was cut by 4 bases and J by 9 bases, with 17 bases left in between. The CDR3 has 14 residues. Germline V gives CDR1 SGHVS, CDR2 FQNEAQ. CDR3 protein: CASSSGGSLETQYF. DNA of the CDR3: TGTGCCAGCAGCTCCGGCGGGTCCCTGGAGACGCAGTATTTT.

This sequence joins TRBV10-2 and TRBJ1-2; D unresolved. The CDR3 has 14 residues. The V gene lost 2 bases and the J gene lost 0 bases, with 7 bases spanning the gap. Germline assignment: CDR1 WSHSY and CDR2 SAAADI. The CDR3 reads CASSEGAANYGYTF. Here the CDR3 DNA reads TGCGCCAGCAGTGAGGGCGCAGCTAACTATGGCTACACCTTC.

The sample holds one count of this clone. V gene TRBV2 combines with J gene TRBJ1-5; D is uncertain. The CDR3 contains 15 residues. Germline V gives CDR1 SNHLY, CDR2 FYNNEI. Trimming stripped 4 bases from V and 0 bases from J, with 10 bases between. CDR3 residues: CASSGADYSNQPQHF. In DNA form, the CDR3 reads TGTGCCAGCAGTGGGGCAGACTATAGCAATCAGCCCCAGCATTTT.

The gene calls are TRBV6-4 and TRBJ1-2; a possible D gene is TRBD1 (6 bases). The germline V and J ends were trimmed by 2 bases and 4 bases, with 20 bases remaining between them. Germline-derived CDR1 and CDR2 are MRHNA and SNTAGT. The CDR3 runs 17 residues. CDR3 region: CASSDAPSGALFYGYTF. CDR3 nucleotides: TGTGCCAGCAGTGACGCCCCCTCGGGGGCTCTTTTCTATGGCTACACCTTC.

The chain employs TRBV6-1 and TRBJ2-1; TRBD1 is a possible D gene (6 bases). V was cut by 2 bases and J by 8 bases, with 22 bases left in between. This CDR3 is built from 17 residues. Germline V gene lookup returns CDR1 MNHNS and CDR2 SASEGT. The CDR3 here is CASSESDSNGQRDEQFF. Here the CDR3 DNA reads TGTGCCAGCAGTGAATCGGACAGTAACGGGCAGAGAGATGAGCAGTTCTTC.

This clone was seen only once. The CDR3 loop is CASSFLRILDTGELFF. CDR3 DNA sequence: TGTGCCAGCAGCTTTCTAAGGATTTTGGACACCGGGGAGCTGTTTTTT. The chain recombines TRBV5-6 with TRBJ2-2; D uncertain. CDR3 size: 16 residues. The V end was cut by 2 bases, the J end by 3 bases, with 14 bases between. Per germline, CDR1 SGHDT and CDR2 YYEEEE.

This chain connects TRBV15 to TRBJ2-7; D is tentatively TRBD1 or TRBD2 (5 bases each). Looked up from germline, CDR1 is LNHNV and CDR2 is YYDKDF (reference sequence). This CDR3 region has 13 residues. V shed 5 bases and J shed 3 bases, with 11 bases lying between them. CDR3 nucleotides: TGTGCCACCAGCCCGGGACGGAGCTACGAGCAGTACTTC. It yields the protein CATSPGRSYEQYF.

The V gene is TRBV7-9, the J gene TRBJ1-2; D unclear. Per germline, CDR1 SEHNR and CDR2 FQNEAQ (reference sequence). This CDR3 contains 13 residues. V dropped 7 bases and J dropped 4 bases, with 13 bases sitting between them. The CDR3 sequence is CASKPSRGYGYTF. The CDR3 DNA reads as TGTGCCAGCAAGCCCTCGCGAGGCTATGGCTACACCTTC.

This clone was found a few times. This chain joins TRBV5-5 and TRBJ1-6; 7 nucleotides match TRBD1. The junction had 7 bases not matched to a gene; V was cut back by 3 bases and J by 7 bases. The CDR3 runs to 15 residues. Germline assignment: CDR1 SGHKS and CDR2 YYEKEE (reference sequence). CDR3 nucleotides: TGTGCCAGCAGCTCCGACGGGACAGAAAATTCACCCCTCCACTTT. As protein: CASSSDGTENSPLHF.

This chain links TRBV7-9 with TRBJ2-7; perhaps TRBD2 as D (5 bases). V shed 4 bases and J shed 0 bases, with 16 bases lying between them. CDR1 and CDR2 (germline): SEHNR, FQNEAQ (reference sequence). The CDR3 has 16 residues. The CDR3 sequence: CASSYSGGLYSYEQYF. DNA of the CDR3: TGTGCCAGCAGCTACTCTGGTGGACTTTACTCCTACGAGCAGTACTTC. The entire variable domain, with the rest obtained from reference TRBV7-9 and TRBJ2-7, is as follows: DTGVSQNPRHKITKRGQNVTFRCDPISEHNRLYWYRQTLGQGPEFLTYFQNEAQLEKSRLLSDRFSAERPKGSFSTLEIQRTEQGDSAMYLCASSYSGGLYSYEQYFGPGTRLTVT.

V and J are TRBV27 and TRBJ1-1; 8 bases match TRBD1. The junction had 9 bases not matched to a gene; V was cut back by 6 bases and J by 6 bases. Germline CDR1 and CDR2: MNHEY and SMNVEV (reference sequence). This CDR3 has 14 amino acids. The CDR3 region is CASSRRTGLPEAFF. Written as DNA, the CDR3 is TGTGCCAGCAGCCGAAGGACAGGGCTACCTGAAGCTTTCTTT.

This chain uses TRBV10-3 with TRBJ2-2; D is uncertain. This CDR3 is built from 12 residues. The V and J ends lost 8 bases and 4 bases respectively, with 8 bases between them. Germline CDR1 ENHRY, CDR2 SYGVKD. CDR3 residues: CAIGQTTGELFF. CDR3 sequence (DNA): TGTGCCATCGGGCAGACCACCGGGGAGCTGTTTTTT.

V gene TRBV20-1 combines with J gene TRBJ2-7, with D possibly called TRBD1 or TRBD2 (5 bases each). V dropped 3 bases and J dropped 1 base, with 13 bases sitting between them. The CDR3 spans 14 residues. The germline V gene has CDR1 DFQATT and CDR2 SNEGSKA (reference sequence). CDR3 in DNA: TGCAGTGCTAGTTCCGGGGCCAATTCCTACGAGCAGTACGTC. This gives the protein CSASSGANSYEQYV.